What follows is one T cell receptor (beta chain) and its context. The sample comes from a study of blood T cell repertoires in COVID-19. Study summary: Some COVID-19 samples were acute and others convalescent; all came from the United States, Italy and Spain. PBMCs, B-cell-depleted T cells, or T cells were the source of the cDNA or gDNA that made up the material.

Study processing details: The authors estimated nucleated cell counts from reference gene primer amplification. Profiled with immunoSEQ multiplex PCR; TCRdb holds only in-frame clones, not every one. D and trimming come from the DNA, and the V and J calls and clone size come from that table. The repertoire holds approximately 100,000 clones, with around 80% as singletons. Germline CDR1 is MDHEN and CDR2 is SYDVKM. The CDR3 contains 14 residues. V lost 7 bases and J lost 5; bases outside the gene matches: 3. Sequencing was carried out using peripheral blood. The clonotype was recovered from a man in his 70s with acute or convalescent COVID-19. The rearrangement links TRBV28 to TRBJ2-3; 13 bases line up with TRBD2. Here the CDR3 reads CASTRLAGGDTQYF. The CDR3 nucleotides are TGTGCCAGCACCCGACTAGCGGGAGGAGATACGCAGTATTTT.